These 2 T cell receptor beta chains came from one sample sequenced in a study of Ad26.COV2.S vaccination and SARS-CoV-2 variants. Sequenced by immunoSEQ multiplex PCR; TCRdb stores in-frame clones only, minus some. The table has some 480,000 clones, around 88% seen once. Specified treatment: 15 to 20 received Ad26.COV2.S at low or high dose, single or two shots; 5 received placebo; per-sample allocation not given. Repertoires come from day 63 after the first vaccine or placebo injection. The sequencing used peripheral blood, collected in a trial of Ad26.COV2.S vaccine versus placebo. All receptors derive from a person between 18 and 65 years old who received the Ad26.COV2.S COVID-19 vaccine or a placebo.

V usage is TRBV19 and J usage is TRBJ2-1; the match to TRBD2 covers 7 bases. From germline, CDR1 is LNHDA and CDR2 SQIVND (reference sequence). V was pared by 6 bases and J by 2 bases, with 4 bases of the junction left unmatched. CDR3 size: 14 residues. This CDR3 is CASRAGDPYNEQFF. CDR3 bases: TGTGCCAGTAGGGCGGGAGATCCCTACAATGAGCAGTTCTTC.

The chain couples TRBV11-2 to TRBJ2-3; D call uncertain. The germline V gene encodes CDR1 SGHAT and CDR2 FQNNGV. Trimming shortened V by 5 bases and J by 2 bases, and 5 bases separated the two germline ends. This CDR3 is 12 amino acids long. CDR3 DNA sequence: TGTGCCAGCAGCCCGGACACAGATACGCAGTATTTT. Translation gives CASSPDTDTQYF. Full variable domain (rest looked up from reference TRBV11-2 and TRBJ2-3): EAGVAQSPRYKIIEKRQSVAFWCNPISGHATLYWYQQILGQGPKLLIQFQNNGVVDDSQLPKDRFSAERLKGVDSTLKIQPAKLEDSAVYLCASSPDTDTQYFGPGTRLTVL.